A selection of T cell receptor beta chains follows, all from one sample in a study of cytomegalovirus exposure and HLA in healthy donors. The repertoire was sequenced with immunoSEQ multiplex PCR; TCRdb's copy has only in-frame clones and lacks some. Found here are 100,000 to 150,000 clones, around 80% of them singletons; the top ten hold 1.5%. Sequencing input: PBMCs. These TCRs come from a woman in her late teens or twenties in good health and CMV-seronegative. Both conserved end residues are part of each CDR3. Each record gives: CDR3 length, J gene, V gene, CDR3 protein.

len: 13; j_gene: TRBJ2-7; v_gene: TRBV27; CDR3aa: CASSANTFIQQYF
len: 15; j_gene: TRBJ1-2; v_gene: TRBV29-1; CDR3aa: CSVVPGESFTYGYTF
len: 15; j_gene: TRBJ2-1; v_gene: TRBV6-1; CDR3aa: CASSVDRGSYNEQFF
len: 14; j_gene: TRBJ2-1; v_gene: TRBV4-3; CDR3aa: CASSPRYKYNEQFF
len: 12; j_gene: TRBJ1-2; v_gene: TRBV5-6; CDR3aa: CASSLGQGGYTF
len: 16; j_gene: TRBJ2-1; v_gene: TRBV14; CDR3aa: CASSQRGGLAYNEQFF
len: 13; j_gene: TRBJ1-3; v_gene: TRBV19; CDR3aa: CASSGYSGNTIYF
len: 15; j_gene: TRBJ2-7; v_gene: TRBV18; CDR3aa: CASSPRREGPSEQYF
len: 17; j_gene: TRBJ2-6; v_gene: TRBV4-3; CDR3aa: CASSQDGTGSGANVLTF
len: 13; j_gene: TRBJ1-1; v_gene: TRBV7-9; CDR3aa: CATRGRAGTEAFF
len: 16; j_gene: TRBJ2-2; v_gene: TRBV4-2; CDR3aa: CASSQGTSANTGELFF
len: 17; j_gene: TRBJ1-5; v_gene: TRBV18; CDR3aa: CASSPRGVGRLNQPQHF
len: 14; j_gene: TRBJ2-3; v_gene: TRBV5-6; CDR3aa: CASSWGTSTDTQYF
len: 16; j_gene: TRBJ2-7; v_gene: TRBV6-5; CDR3aa: CASSYSPGWSSYEQYF